The 7 T cell receptor beta chains in this list originate from one sample, sequenced in a study of CD8+CD57+ T cells in acquired aplastic anemia. TCR beta VDJ and CDR3 profiling used genomic DNA as template. TCRdb analysed the reads with MiXCR anew, one entry per CDR3 protein. Of a few hundred thousand distinct CDR3 sequences listed, roughly 68% are singletons. Input material: sorted CD4+, CD8+, or CD8+CD57+ T cells (not recorded which) from PBMCs. These receptors were taken from a human donor in good health, serving as a control.

For this clonotype: Its ends do not fully match the called genes, so a read error is possible. J is TRBJ1-6 and V is TRBV9; D might be TRBD1 (5 bases). CDR1 and CDR2 from the germline V gene are SGDLS and YYNGEE. This CDR3 has 14 amino acids. The CDR3 DNA reads as TGTGCCAGCAGCGCCGGGACGGTAAATTCACCCCCCCACTTT. Its translation is CASSAGTVNSPPHF.

CDR3: CATGRVAEGGYTF. CDR3 DNA: TGTGCCACCGGCAGGGTCGCGGAGGGGGGCTACACCTTC. The chain links TRBV10-3 to TRBJ1-2; perhaps TRBD1 as D (5 bases). The length of the CDR3 is 13 residues. The V gene lost 10 bases and the J gene lost 8 bases, with 20 bases spanning the gap. CDR1 and CDR2 (germline): ENHRY, SYGVKD.

This clonotype was seen once. This likely comes from a read error, as the CDR3 has no conserved phenylalanine or tryptophan at its end. The DNA is omitted, as the CDR3 cannot be located on it reliably, and the CDR3 follows TCRdb's listing. V is TRBV2 and J is TRBJ1-5; the table calls TRBD1, which could not be checked here. Termini included, the CDR3 measures 14 amino acids. Germline CDR1 is SNHLY and CDR2 is FYNNEI. The CDR3 sequence is CASSGDRDQPQHLG.

Comment on this clonotype: This may be a read error, as it is one base from a much larger clone. The chain carries TRBV5-1 and TRBJ2-2; a possible D gene is TRBD1 (8 bases). The V gene lost 3 bases and the J gene lost 2 bases, with 14 bases spanning the gap. Germline V gene sequence: CDR1 SGHRS, CDR2 YFSETQ. This CDR3 is built from 16 residues. The DNA of the CDR3 is TGCGCCAGCAGCTGGGGGGGACAGGCAAACACCGGGGAGCTGTTTTTT. This encodes CASSWGGQANTGELFF.

This clonotype was counted many times. The V call is TRBV20-1, the J call TRBJ1-1, with D tentatively TRBD1 (5 bases). From germline, CDR1 is DFQATT and CDR2 SNEGSKA (reference sequence). Trimming took 6 bases from V and 1 from J, leaving 15 bases between them. The CDR3 has 14 residues. CDR3 loop: CSAPKRGQNTEAFF. The CDR3, as DNA: TGCAGTGCACCCAAAAGGGGTCAGAACACTGAAGCTTTCTTT.

Of note for this clonotype: A read error may account for a junction end that differs from germline. The V call is TRBV12-3 or TRBV12-4, the J call TRBJ1-2, with unresolved D. CDR3 length: 12 amino acids. Written as DNA, the CDR3 is TGTGCCAGCAGTTTCCCCGGGCGAGGCTACATCTTC. Amino acid sequence: CASSFPGRGYIF.

To note about this clonotype: A junction boundary mismatches the germline segment, possibly from a read error. CDR3 protein: CASSLGRDSLLHF. For the CDR3, the DNA is TGTGCCAGCAGTTTGGGGCGGGATTCACTCCTCCACTTT. This chain joins TRBV12-3 or TRBV12-4 and TRBJ1-6; D might be TRBD1 (5 bases). The CDR3 sequence is 13 residues long.